The clone carrying this TCR beta chain was counted at least ten times. Its antigen remains unidentified. The entry originates in a study of Graves' ophthalmopathy and Graves' hyperthyroidism. Study-level findings and limits: A model built from 13 signatures distinguished ophthalmopathy from stable hyperthyroidism with about 90% sensitivity and about 77% specificity. Forecasting of ophthalmopathy progression by the model achieved approximately 70% sensitivity and 72.22% specificity.

The TCR beta CDR3 regions underwent amplification from RNA transcripts. Investigators did first-round RT-PCR with HTBI primers, then second-round multiplex PCR. Using its own MiXCR run on the multiplex PCR reads, TCRdb lists one record per CDR3 protein. The sample carries hundreds of thousands of distinct CDR3 sequences, 20% to 25% recorded once. By definition, stable hyperthyroidism involved no ophthalmopathy within 18 months of follow-up. What supplied the PBMCs was about 9.1 ml of fresh peripheral blood. The V and J ends lost 1 base and 6 bases respectively, with 10 bases between them. Germline V lookup: CDR1 KGHSH, CDR2 LQKENI. The CDR3 is 13 amino acids.

This receptor was identified in a woman younger than 35 with stable Graves' hyperthyroidism. Some clones in this sample may be carry-over from other donors' samples. This chain joins TRBV18 and TRBJ2-7, with D tentatively TRBD1 (5 bases). Specimen: peripheral blood. The CDR3: CASSPHSDSEQYF. In DNA, the CDR3 is TGTGCCAGCTCACCACACTCTGACAGCGAGCAGTACTTC.